A selection of T cell receptor beta chains follows, all from one sample in a study of glioma-infiltrating T cells. Each CDR3 protein gets one entry after TCRdb re-called the multiplex PCR reads with MiXCR. Of roughly 130,000 distinct CDR3 sequences listed, under 25% are singletons. The sample taken for sequencing was glioma tissue, nonneoplastic brain tissue, or PBMCs (not recorded which). The receptors were sampled from a human donor with low-grade glioma or glioblastoma, undergoing nonglioma brain surgery, or in good health (not recorded which). Both conserved end residues are part of each CDR3. The D gene is left open where the match is weak. Only some rows state a clone size, as once, few, many or a class for expanded clones.

TRBJ1-1	.	many	TRBV11-2	TGTGCCAGCAGCAAGACAGTCCAGAACACTGAAGCTTTCTTT	CASSKTVQNTEAFF
TRBJ2-1	TRBD2	.	TRBV20-1	TGCAGTGCTACGGGACTAGTCAACAATGAGCAGTCCTTC	CSATGLVNNEQSF
TRBJ1-1	TRBD1	many	TRBV20-1	TGCACCGGGACAGGGAGGAACACTGAAGCTTTCTTT	CTGTGRNTEAFF
TRBJ1-4	.	.	TRBV11-2	TGTGCCAGCAGCCGCGGGGTGCTTAATGAAAAACTGTTTTTT	CASSRGVLNEKLFF
TRBJ1-2	.	many	TRBV27	TGTGCCAGCAGCCGGGCGGGGTCCTATGGCTACACCTTC	CASSRAGSYGYTF
TRBJ1-5	TRBD1	few	TRBV27	TGTGCCAGCAGTAACCTTCCCAGGGGGGGCAATCAGCCCCAGCATTTT	CASSNLPRGGNQPQHF
TRBJ1-2	TRBD1	.	TRBV7-9	TGTGCCAGCAGCCCACACGGACAGGGACGATATGGCTACACCTTC	CASSPHGQGRYGYTF
TRBJ1-2	.	few	TRBV7-9	TGTGCCAGCAGCCACATCGGGGGGGACCACAAGGGGGGCTACACCTTC	CASSHIGGDHKGGYTF
TRBJ1-3	.	.	TRBV7-6	TGTGCCAGCAGCTCCTTGGGGGCGCTTGGAAACACCATATATTTT	CASSSLGALGNTIYF
TRBJ1-4	TRBD1	few	TRBV7-9	TGTGCCAGCAGGGAACAGGGGAAACTGTTTTTT	CASREQGKLFF
TRBJ2-5	.	.	TRBV28	TGTGCCAGCAGTTTACCAGGGATTTACCAAGAGACCCAGTACTTC	CASSLPGIYQETQYF
TRBJ1-1	.	few	TRBV28	TGTGCCAGCAGTTTGAACAGGGCGACTGAAGCTTTCTTT	CASSLNRATEAFF
TRBJ1-5	.	.	TRBV28	TGTGCCAGCAGCCCCACCAAAGGGGGGTATCAGCCCCAGCATTTT	CASSPTKGGYQPQHF
TRBJ1-4	TRBD1	.	TRBV4-1	TGCGCCAGCAGCCAATATTCCGGGACAGGGAGCGAGGAAAAACTGTTTTTT	CASSQYSGTGSEEKLFF
TRBJ1-1	.	many	TRBV7-9	TGTGCCAGCAGCCCGTCCCGGCTTCCCAACACTGAAGCTTTCTTT	CASSPSRLPNTEAFF
TRBJ1-5	TRBD1	few	TRBV14	TGTGCCAGCAGCCAAGGGGACAGGGGCATGTATCAGCCCCAGCATTTT	CASSQGDRGMYQPQHF
TRBJ2-3	.	.	TRBV9	TGTGCCAGCAGCGTAGAGGCGTTTAGCACAGATACGCAGTATTTT	CASSVEAFSTDTQYF
TRBJ2-3	.	many	TRBV20-1	TGCAGTGCTAGGAATGCCGTAGGAGGAGATACGCAGTATTTT	CSARNAVGGDTQYF